This T cell receptor beta chain was identified in a study of shared clonotypes between healthy human individuals. In this sample, this clone turned up a few times. Donors were Caucasian adults residing in Nashville, Tennessee, USA. V lost 2 bases and J lost 10; bases outside the gene matches: 8. Germline assignment: CDR1 SGHRS and CDR2 YFSETQ. CDR3 length: 13 residues. Researchers sequenced unsorted PBMC DNA using ten immunoSEQ deep assay plates. The data were produced by immunoSEQ multiplex PCR, yet TCRdb's version contains in-frame clones alone and is incomplete. There are some 450,000 clones in the sample; over 60% occur only once, and around 13% lies in the top ten.

The receptor was isolated from a woman between 40 and 50 years old in good health. Some clones in this sample may be carry-over from other donors' samples. This sequence joins TRBV5-1 and TRBJ1-1, with TRBD1 identical over 7 bases. Sequences were obtained from PBMCs. The CDR3 spells CASSFGTAERAFF. CDR3 sequence (DNA): TGCGCCAGCAGCTTTGGGACAGCAGAAAGAGCTTTCTTT.